These 28 T cell receptor beta chains originate from one sample sequenced in a study of blood T cell repertoires in COVID-19. TCRdb's copy holds only in-frame clones and misses some; the assay was immunoSEQ multiplex PCR. The table lists 130,000 to 150,000 clones, around 87% of them singletons. The sample comprised PBMCs or T cells enriched from blood (not recorded which). The receptor source for this set is a man aged 55 to 69 who had recovered from COVID-19.

The chain recombines TRBV18 with TRBJ1-2; the match to TRBD1 covers 8 bases. With V trimmed by 0 bases and J by 2 bases, 5 bases remained unmatched. CDR3 length: 16 amino acids. The V gene's germline CDR1 is KGHSH and CDR2 LQKENI. CDR3 sequence: CASSPPGTGWNYGYTF. The CDR3 bases are TGTGCCAGCTCACCACCGGGGACAGGATGGAACTATGGCTACACCTTC.

The chain is built from TRBV6-5 and TRBJ1-6; maybe TRBD1 (5 bases). The CDR3 length is 13 residues. Germline V CDR1 and CDR2: MNHEY, SVGAGI. Between the trimmed V and J ends, which lost 7 bases and 9 bases, there was a span of 13 bases. CDR3 in DNA: TGTGCCAGCAAGCGGGGGTCGGGTTCACCCCTCCACTTT. Translation gives CASKRGSGSPLHF.

This rearrangement joins TRBV20-1 to TRBJ2-3; 14 positions agree with TRBD2. Per the germline V gene, CDR1 is DFQATT and CDR2 is SNEGSKA (reference sequence). There are 16 residues in the CDR3. Trimming at V came to 3 bases and at J to 1 base, leaving 3 bases not matched to a gene. CDR3: CSASSGLAGGTDTQYF. CDR3 DNA: TGCAGTGCTAGTTCGGGACTAGCGGGGGGCACAGATACGCAGTATTTT.

The chain employs TRBV6-5 and TRBJ1-2; 7 positions match TRBD1. The CDR3 spans 14 residues. Looked up from germline, CDR1 is MNHEY and CDR2 is SVGAGI. The V segment lost 6 bases and the J segment 4 bases; nucleotides outside the gene matches: 8. CDR3 coding DNA: TGTGCCAGCAGGCCAACAGGGGTGGGCTATGGCTACACCTTC. Protein product: CASRPTGVGYGYTF.

The V call is TRBV5-1, the J call TRBJ2-2; 12 nucleotides match TRBD1. This CDR3 region has 18 residues. Germline loops: CDR1 SGHRS, CDR2 YFSETQ. Unmatched junction bases numbered 6, after V lost 0 bases and J lost 3 bases. CDR3: CASSLVAGQGADTGELFF. The CDR3 DNA sequence: TGCGCCAGCAGCTTGGTTGCGGGACAGGGGGCGGACACCGGGGAGCTGTTTTTT.

This chain uses TRBV7-2 with TRBJ2-1; a possible D gene is TRBD1 (5 bases). Per the germline V gene, CDR1 is SGHTA and CDR2 is FQGNSA. The CDR3 loop spans 13 amino acids. Trimming pared 4 bases from V and 4 bases from J, leaving 8 bases between. CDR3: CASSSTEYNEQFF. The CDR3 DNA follows: TGTGCCAGCAGCTCGACAGAATACAATGAGCAGTTCTTC.

CDR3 nucleotides: TGCAGCGTTGAAGATGCCTCGGCAGGGGTGTTAAATGAGCAGTTCTTC. Protein sequence: CSVEDASAGVLNEQFF. The chain recombines TRBV29-1 with TRBJ2-1; a possible D gene is TRBD1 (6 bases). Germline V gene sequence: CDR1 SQVTM, CDR2 ANQGSEA. The CDR3 runs 16 residues. V was shortened by 0 bases and J by 7 bases, with 19 bases between the two germline ends.

The rearrangement uses TRBV5-5 and TRBJ1-3; no clear D. The V gene's germline CDR1 is SGHKS and CDR2 YYEKEE (reference sequence). The CDR3 has 14 residues. Trimming pared 1 base from V and 4 bases from J, leaving 9 bases between. In DNA form, the CDR3 reads TGTGCCAGCAGCTTGTACGAAGCCGGAAACACCATATATTTT. Translated, it gives CASSLYEAGNTIYF.

J is TRBJ2-1 and V is TRBV5-1; possibly TRBD2 for D (6 bases). This CDR3 is 15 amino acids long. Germline V gene lookup returns CDR1 SGHRS and CDR2 YFSETQ. V lost 4 bases and J 8 bases, leaving 19 bases between the germline ends. DNA for the CDR3: TGCGCCAGCAGCCCCCGGGAGTCCCCTGGCGATGAGCAGTTCTTC. Amino acid sequence: CASSPRESPGDEQFF.

This chain links TRBV5-6 with TRBJ1-5; unclear D gene. The CDR3 consists of 17 residues. V was trimmed by 4 bases and J by 2 bases, leaving 19 bases between them. Germline V gene lookup returns CDR1 SGHDT and CDR2 YYEEEE. The CDR3 here is CASSLSASGSGNQPQHF. The CDR3 nucleotides read TGTGCCAGCAGCCTTTCGGCCTCGGGGAGTGGCAATCAGCCCCAGCATTTT.

The chain is built from TRBV5-1 and TRBJ1-6; 12 bases line up with TRBD1. The V and J ends lost 4 bases and 14 bases, in that order; junction bases with no gene match: 7. The length of the CDR3 is 14 residues. Germline lookup yields CDR1 SGHRS and CDR2 YFSETQ. CDR3 sequence: CASSIGTGGEALHF. For the CDR3, the DNA is TGCGCCAGCAGCATCGGGACAGGGGGCGAGGCCCTCCACTTT.

The chain employs TRBV4-1 and TRBJ1-5; no clear D. The CDR3 is 14 amino acids. The germline V and J ends were trimmed by 4 bases and 5 bases, with 12 bases remaining between them. The germline CDR1 and CDR2 sequences are MGHRA and YSYEKL. The CDR3 protein is CASSLYDGDQPQHF. CDR3 coding DNA: TGCGCCAGCAGCCTCTATGACGGGGATCAGCCCCAGCATTTT.

The chain employs TRBV6-2 or TRBV6-3 and TRBJ1-6, with 10 bases aligning to TRBD1. The CDR3 is made up of 16 amino acids. The V and J ends lost 2 bases and 8 bases, in that order; junction bases with no gene match: 6. Germline values: CDR1 MNHEY, CDR2 SVGEGT. The DNA for the CDR3 is TGTGCCAGCAGTTACGTCGGGACAGGGGCAGATTCACCCCTCCACTTT. Its protein is CASSYVGTGADSPLHF.

V gene TRBV19 combines with J gene TRBJ1-4; unclear D gene. Per the germline V gene, CDR1 is LNHDA and CDR2 is SQIVND (reference sequence). V was cut by 5 bases and J by 6 bases, with 10 bases left in between. There are 13 residues in the CDR3. DNA for the CDR3: TGTGCCAGTAGTGAGAGGATAGATGAAAAACTGTTTTTT. Amino acids: CASSERIDEKLFF. The full variable domain, in which reference TRBV19 and TRBJ1-4 provide the parts outside the CDR3, is DGGITQSPKYLFRKEGQNVTLSCEQNLNHDAMYWYRQDPGQGLRLIYYSQIVNDFQKGDIAEGYSVSREKKESFPLTVTSAQKNPTAFYLCASSERIDEKLFFGSGTQLSVL.

This clone was seen once. The rearrangement joins TRBV25-1 to TRBJ2-4; no firm D call. V lost 3 bases and J lost 3, with 6 bases in between. CDR3 size: 13 residues. The germline gives CDR1 MGHDK, CDR2 SYGVNS. The CDR3 spells CASSDVYKNIQYF. As DNA, the CDR3 is TGTGCCAGCAGTGATGTTTACAAAAACATTCAGTACTTC.

The genes are TRBV4-2 and TRBJ1-2; D call uncertain. Trimming removed 0 bases at V and 7 bases at J, with 6 bases between. CDR3 size: 12 residues. Germline assignment: CDR1 LGHNA and CDR2 YNFKEQ. This CDR3 reads CASSQEFGGYTF. The CDR3 DNA is TGTGCCAGCAGCCAAGAATTCGGTGGCTACACCTTC.

The chain employs TRBV19 and TRBJ1-4, with 7 bases identical to TRBD1. The trim removed 5 bases at V and 8 bases at J, leaving 14 bases unmatched. Per germline, CDR1 LNHDA and CDR2 SQIVND (reference sequence). CDR3 size: 16 residues. The CDR3 protein is CASSPFYRQGDEKLFF. Written as DNA, the CDR3 is TGTGCCAGTAGTCCGTTCTATAGACAGGGCGACGAAAAACTGTTTTTT.

The chain links TRBV27 to TRBJ1-5; no firm D call. Germline V CDR1 and CDR2: MNHEY, SMNVEV (reference sequence). The V gene lost 3 bases and the J gene lost 0 bases, with 9 bases spanning the gap. CDR3 size: 15 residues. CDR3 sequence reads: CASSFGGASNQPQHF. The CDR3 DNA is TGTGCCAGCAGTTTTGGAGGCGCTAGCAATCAGCCCCAGCATTTT.

This chain joins TRBV5-5 and TRBJ2-3, with D tentatively TRBD2 (6 bases). CDR1 and CDR2 from the germline V gene are SGHKS and YYEKEE (reference sequence). V was clipped by 0 bases and J by 1 base, with 9 bases between them. The CDR3 has 15 amino acids. Here the CDR3 reads CASSLVASGTDTQYF. DNA for the CDR3: TGTGCCAGCAGCTTGGTGGCTAGCGGCACAGATACGCAGTATTTT.

This chain links TRBV5-1 with TRBJ2-5, with TRBD2 identical over 14 bases. Germline CDR1 is SGHRS and CDR2 is YFSETQ. The CDR3 loop spans 16 amino acids. Germline trimming cut 2 bases from V and 5 bases from J; bases unmatched to any gene: 5. CDR3 region: CASSLGTSGGLETQYF. The CDR3 DNA is TGCGCCAGCAGCTTAGGGACTAGCGGGGGTTTGGAGACCCAGTACTTC.

CDR3 residues: CASSVAIGRAYEQYF. The CDR3 region has the DNA TGTGCCAGCAGCGTAGCTATCGGGAGGGCATACGAGCAGTACTTC. The rearrangement joins TRBV9 to TRBJ2-7; TRBD2 matches 8 bases. Germline values: CDR1 SGDLS, CDR2 YYNGEE. Trimming at V came to 0 bases and at J to 4 bases, leaving 6 bases not matched to a gene. The CDR3 consists of 15 residues.

The chain has TRBV5-4 and TRBJ2-3, with D possibly being TRBD1 (6 bases). The CDR3 is 15 amino acids. Germline CDR1 is SGHNT and CDR2 is YYREEE (reference sequence). The V end lost 0 bases, the J end lost 3 bases, and 11 bases lay between the germline ends. CDR3 bases: TGTGCCAGCAGCTTGGATCAGGGGCGGACAGATACGCAGTATTTT. Amino acid sequence: CASSLDQGRTDTQYF.

In its sample, this clone was seen once. The CDR3 spells CASSQVLLAGYTDTQYF. The CDR3 DNA reads as TGTGCCAGCAGCCAAGTTCTACTAGCGGGATACACAGATACGCAGTATTTT. The chain links TRBV3-1 (or the pseudogene TRBV3-2) to TRBJ2-3; TRBD2 aligns across 10 bases. The CDR3 totals 17 residues. With 1 base clipped from V and 2 bases from J, the junction kept 6 bases outside the gene matches. CDR1 LGHDT and CDR2 YNNKEL come from the germline V gene (reference sequence).

V gene TRBV19 combines with J gene TRBJ1-2; D unresolved. The length of the CDR3 is 14 residues. Germline CDR1 reads LNHDA; CDR2 reads SQIVND (reference sequence). The V end was cut by 6 bases, the J end by 5 bases, with 16 bases between. CDR3 in DNA: TGTGCCAGTAGGTCCCCAGGAGGTTGGTATGGCTACACCTTC. Amino acid sequence: CASRSPGGWYGYTF. The full variable domain, its missing parts supplied by reference TRBV19 and TRBJ1-2, is DGGITQSPKYLFRKEGQNVTLSCEQNLNHDAMYWYRQDPGQGLRLIYYSQIVNDFQKGDIAEGYSVSREKKESFPLTVTSAQKNPTAFYLCASRSPGGWYGYTFGSGTRLTVV.

V gene TRBV3-1 (or the pseudogene TRBV3-2) combines with J gene TRBJ2-1; D remains ambiguous. The CDR3 covers 13 residues. CDR1 LGHDT and CDR2 YNNKEL come from the germline V gene (reference sequence). Between the trimmed V and J ends, which lost 3 bases and 6 bases, there was a span of 9 bases. CDR3 protein: CASSHFRINEQFF. CDR3 nucleotides: TGTGCCAGCAGCCATTTCAGGATCAATGAGCAGTTCTTC.

The J gene is TRBJ2-2, the V gene TRBV6-5; 7 positions agree with TRBD2. Looked up from germline, CDR1 is MNHEY and CDR2 is SVGAGI. With 5 bases clipped from V and 15 bases from J, the junction kept 6 bases outside the gene matches. The CDR3 loop spans 11 amino acids. In nucleotides, the CDR3 is TGTGCCAGCAGTCATGGGGGGGGTTTGTTTTTT. It specifies CASSHGGGLFF.

This clone came up a few times. V usage is TRBV27 and J usage is TRBJ2-1; a weak D match, TRBD2 (6 bases). V lost 4 bases and J lost 0, with 10 bases in between. The CDR3 totals 15 residues. Germline V gene lookup returns CDR1 MNHEY and CDR2 SMNVEV (reference sequence). DNA for the CDR3: TGTGCCAGCAGTTCGCGACTAGTCTCCTACAATGAGCAGTTCTTC. Its protein product is CASSSRLVSYNEQFF.

The J gene is TRBJ2-5, the V gene TRBV5-1; the D gene is possibly TRBD2 (7 bases). Trimming cost V 3 bases and J 1 base, with 13 bases left between them. Germline lookup yields CDR1 SGHRS and CDR2 YFSETQ. CDR3 length: 15 residues. The CDR3 nucleotides are TGCGCCAGCAGCTGGGACGCGGGGGCCCAAGAGACCCAGTACTTC. It specifies CASSWDAGAQETQYF.